One sample yielded the 8 T cell receptor beta chains listed below, sequenced in a study of control samples from healthy donors and cancer patients (dated by TCRdb to between 2020 and 2021). Libraries were prepared through the immunoSEQ multiplex PCR assay. In TCRdb, the immuneACCESS table is reduced to in-frame sequences with V and J assigned. These tables do not hold every clone; where another copy was compared, an unresolved V gene accounts for under half, and the others remain unexplained. Recorded for this sample are over 100,000 clones; approximately 92% of them occurred a single time. 5.5% to 7% of the sample is held by the ten biggest clonotypes. Input material: blood. These TCRs come from a man younger than 35 in good health.

Written as DNA, the CDR3 is TGTGCCACCAGTGACGGCCGGTCCTACGAGCAGTACTTC. It is translated as CATSDGRSYEQYF. The rearrangement links TRBV24-1 to TRBJ2-7, with D hard to call. The CDR3 length is 13 residues. CDR1 KGHDR and CDR2 SFDVKD come from the germline V gene. Between the trimmed V and J ends, which lost 4 bases and 1 base, there was a span of 7 bases.

The V gene is TRBV29-1, the J gene TRBJ2-2; possibly TRBD2 for D (6 bases). The CDR3 is made up of 14 amino acids. In germline, CDR1 is SQVTM, CDR2 ANQGSEA. With 4 bases removed from V and 0 bases from J, the gap between germline ends came to 9 bases. CDR3 bases: TGCAGCGTTGGAGGGAGGTCGAACACCGGGGAGCTGTTTTTT. This encodes CSVGGRSNTGELFF.

This chain connects TRBV2 to TRBJ2-3; D is unresolved. The CDR3 contains 14 residues. Germline CDR1 reads SNHLY; CDR2 reads FYNNEI. Trimming removed 2 bases at V and 6 bases at J, with 12 bases between. The CDR3 sequence: CASSEFTSGDTQYF. CDR3 nucleotide sequence: TGTGCCAGCAGTGAATTTACGTCGGGCGATACGCAGTATTTT.

The chain couples TRBV15 to TRBJ1-2; the D gene is possibly TRBD1 (5 bases). Per germline, CDR1 LNHNV and CDR2 YYDKDF (reference sequence). The CDR3 has 12 residues. With 0 bases removed from V and 8 bases from J, the gap between germline ends came to 7 bases. In nucleotides, the CDR3 is TGTGCCACCAGCAGAGACAGGGTCGGCTACACCTTC. It is translated as CATSRDRVGYTF.

The rearrangement joins TRBV29-1 to TRBJ1-2; D gene unclear. This CDR3 has 15 amino acids. Trimming removed 8 bases at V and 2 bases at J, with 21 bases between. In germline, CDR1 is SQVTM, CDR2 ANQGSEA. As DNA, the CDR3 is TGCAGCTCCTATCCTTTAGGAGGACTCAACTATGGCTACACCTTC. Protein: CSSYPLGGLNYGYTF. Supplemented by reference TRBV29-1 and TRBJ1-2, the full variable domain reads SAVISQKPSRDICQRGTSLTIQCQVDSQVTMMFWYRQQPGQSLTLIATANQGSEATYESGFVIDKFPISRPNLTFSTLTVSNMSPEDSSIYLCSSYPLGGLNYGYTFGSGTRLTVV.

The chain recombines TRBV6-6 with TRBJ2-7; D gene uncertain. The CDR3 loop spans 16 amino acids. CDR1 and CDR2 (germline): MNHNY, SVGAGI (reference sequence). With 6 bases removed from V and 2 bases from J, the gap between germline ends came to 20 bases. The chain's CDR3 is CASRQASGLYPYEQYF. The CDR3 nucleotides read TGTGCCAGCAGGCAGGCCTCGGGTCTATATCCCTACGAGCAGTACTTC.

Here the CDR3 reads CAWTGTSGGAWETQYF. CDR3 coding DNA: TGTGCCTGGACGGGGACTAGCGGGGGGGCCTGGGAGACCCAGTACTTC. The chain is built from TRBV30 and TRBJ2-5; TRBD2 matches at 16 bases. CDR3 length equals 16 residues. Unmatched junction bases numbered 7, after V lost 4 bases and J lost 5 bases. Germline V gene lookup returns CDR1 GTSNPN and CDR2 SVGIG (reference sequence).

This clone was recorded only once. The chain uses TRBV5-1 and TRBJ2-5, with D unresolved. The V end lost 1 base, the J end lost 2 bases, and 15 bases lay between the germline ends. Germline values: CDR1 SGHRS, CDR2 YFSETQ. The CDR3 runs to 16 residues. CDR3 sequence reads: CASSLFSQPGQETQYF. The CDR3 coding sequence is TGCGCCAGCAGCTTGTTCTCCCAGCCAGGACAAGAGACCCAGTACTTC.